The 18 T cell receptor beta chains below all came from one sample that was sequenced in a study of blood T cell repertoires in COVID-19. Libraries were prepared by immunoSEQ multiplex PCR; TCRdb keeps only in-frame clonotypes and omits some of them. Counted here are around 370,000 clones, around nine tenths occurring once; the ten biggest clones make up under 3.5%. Source material: peripheral blood. Receptors originate from a woman in her late teens or twenties who had recovered from COVID-19.

The chain combines TRBV7-9 with TRBJ1-1; 9 bases map to TRBD1. With 5 bases clipped from V and 1 base from J, the junction kept 5 bases outside the gene matches. The CDR3 is made up of 15 amino acids. Germline V lookup: CDR1 SEHNR, CDR2 FQNEAQ (reference sequence). The CDR3 DNA reads as TGTGCCAGCAGCCCTCAGGACAGGGGGAACACTGAAGCTTTCTTT. Residues: CASSPQDRGNTEAFF.

The chain is built from TRBV6-2 or TRBV6-3 and TRBJ2-2; 10 bases align to TRBD2. The J segment lost 1 base and the V segment lost 4 bases, leaving 3 bases of the junction unmatched. The CDR3 extends over 16 amino acids. Germline V gene data show CDR1 as MNHEY and CDR2 as SVGEGT. The CDR3 sequence is CASSSVAGGNTGELFF. DNA of the CDR3: TGTGCCAGCAGTTCCGTAGCGGGAGGGAACACCGGGGAGCTGTTTTTT.

This chain uses TRBV2 with TRBJ2-1, with unresolved D. The CDR3 sequence is 12 residues long. V lost 6 bases and J 6 bases, leaving 9 bases between the germline ends. Germline V CDR1 and CDR2: SNHLY, FYNNEI. The CDR3 spells CASRRDSNEQFF. CDR3 DNA sequence: TGTGCCAGCAGGAGAGACTCCAATGAGCAGTTCTTC.

The CDR3 region is CSASPMASLGAADTQYF. The CDR3 DNA reads as TGCAGTGCTAGTCCCATGGCCTCCCTGGGGGCGGCAGATACGCAGTATTTT. This chain uses TRBV20-1 with TRBJ2-3; possibly TRBD1 for D (6 bases). Germline CDR1 is DFQATT and CDR2 is SNEGSKA (reference sequence). Between the trimmed V and J ends, which lost 3 bases and 4 bases, there was a span of 23 bases. The CDR3 has 17 amino acids.

The CDR3 loop reads CASSLRTSGSRFPGTQYF. The CDR3 bases are TGTGCCAGCAGCCTCCGGACTAGCGGGAGTAGATTTCCCGGGACCCAGTACTTC. V usage is TRBV3-1 (or the pseudogene TRBV3-2) and J usage is TRBJ2-5, with TRBD2 matching 13 bases. CDR1 and CDR2 (germline): LGHDT, YNNKEL (reference sequence). This CDR3 is 18 amino acids long. Trimming at V came to 4 bases and at J to 7 bases, leaving 15 bases not matched to a gene.

Details on this clone: Additional DNA sequences in this sample encode the identical CDR3. This rearrangement joins TRBV7-9 to TRBJ1-2; 9 bases fit TRBD1. There are 13 residues in the CDR3. Germline lookup yields CDR1 SEHNR and CDR2 FQNEAQ (reference sequence). J was trimmed by 5 bases and V by 4 bases; bases with no gene match: 2. CDR3 sequence reads: CASSSGQGYGYTF. CDR3 nucleotide sequence: TGTGCCAGCAGCTCGGGACAGGGATATGGCTACACCTTC.

J is TRBJ2-3 and V is TRBV6-2 or TRBV6-3; no definite D call. V was shortened by 4 bases and J by 0 bases, with 14 bases between the two germline ends. Germline V CDR1 and CDR2: MNHEY, SVGEGT. The CDR3 length is 16 residues. The CDR3 loop is CASSSLGKRSTDTQYF. In nucleotides, the CDR3 is TGTGCCAGCAGTTCCCTTGGCAAAAGAAGCACAGATACGCAGTATTTT.

The genes are TRBV7-6 and TRBJ2-2, with no clear D. The CDR3 loop spans 15 amino acids. The V gene lost 5 bases and the J gene lost 3 bases, with 13 bases spanning the gap. Germline V gene sequence: CDR1 SGHVS, CDR2 FNYEAQ. The CDR3 DNA is TGTGCCAGCAGCCCCGGAACAGCCTACACCGGGGAGCTGTTTTTT. Its protein product is CASSPGTAYTGELFF. Complete variable domain (other parts from reference TRBV7-6 and TRBJ2-2): GAGVSQSPRYKVTKRGQDVALRCDPISGHVSLYWYRQALGQGPEFLTYFNYEAQQDKSGLPNDRFSAERPEGSISTLTIQRTEQRDSAMYRCASSPGTAYTGELFFGEGSRLTVL.

As to this clone: Possible read error: a much larger clone is one base away. This rearrangement joins TRBV6-6 to TRBJ1-4, with 7 bases identical to TRBD1. J lost 8 bases, V lost 2 bases, and 2 bases had no gene match. The CDR3 runs 13 residues. The V gene's germline CDR1 is MNHNY and CDR2 SVGAGI (reference sequence). The CDR3 DNA reads TGTGCCAGCAGTTACAGGGGGCGGGAAAAACTGTTTTTT. Translation: CASSYRGREKLFF.

The rearrangement uses TRBV7-2 and TRBJ2-5, with D perhaps matching TRBD1 (5 bases). Between the trimmed V and J ends, which lost 5 bases and 5 bases, there was a span of 21 bases. Germline loops: CDR1 SGHTA, CDR2 FQGNSA. The CDR3 consists of 16 residues. Written as DNA, the CDR3 is TGTGCCAGCAGCAACCGACGATGGGGCAACGGGGAGACCCAGTACTTC. As protein: CASSNRRWGNGETQYF.

The chain uses TRBV30 and TRBJ1-3; 8 positions agree with TRBD1. J was trimmed by 0 bases and V by 1 base; bases with no gene match: 5. The CDR3 runs 16 residues. Germline loops: CDR1 GTSNPN, CDR2 SVGIG (reference sequence). The chain's CDR3 is CAWSARTGFSGNTIYF. In nucleotides, the CDR3 is TGTGCCTGGAGTGCCCGGACAGGGTTCTCTGGAAACACCATATATTTT. The entire variable domain, with the rest obtained from reference TRBV30 and TRBJ1-3, is as follows: SQTIHQWPATLVQPVGSPLSLECTVEGTSNPNLYWYRQAAGRGLQLLFYSVGIGQISSEVPQNLSASRPQDRQFILSSKKLLLSDSGFYLCAWSARTGFSGNTIYFGEGSWLTVV.

The rearrangement links TRBV27 to TRBJ2-2, with TRBD2 matching 8 bases. The junction had 14 bases not matched to a gene; V was cut back by 5 bases and J by 6 bases. Germline lookup yields CDR1 MNHEY and CDR2 SMNVEV (reference sequence). This CDR3 region has 17 residues. CDR3 region: CASSPYVGAGGAGELFF. The DNA for the CDR3 is TGTGCCAGCAGTCCCTATGTGGGTGCGGGAGGCGCCGGGGAGCTGTTTTTT.

The CDR3 loop reads CASRTPRDSSFYEQYV. The CDR3 bases are TGTGCCAGCAGGACCCCCCGGGACAGCTCGTTCTACGAGCAGTACGTC. The V gene is TRBV2, the J gene TRBJ2-7, with TRBD1 matching 7 bases. Germline V gene sequence: CDR1 SNHLY, CDR2 FYNNEI. Unmatched junction bases numbered 14, after V lost 6 bases and J lost 3 bases. This CDR3 has 16 amino acids.

The CDR3 spells CASSLALRAAGVSYNEQFF. DNA of the CDR3: TGTGCCAGCAGCTTAGCCCTACGCGCAGCGGGAGTTTCGTACAATGAGCAGTTCTTC. The chain uses TRBV7-9 and TRBJ2-1; 8 nucleotides match TRBD2. CDR1 is SEHNR, CDR2 FQNEAQ, per germline (reference sequence). The CDR3 extends over 19 amino acids. The junction had 14 bases not matched to a gene; V was cut back by 0 bases and J by 4 bases.

The rearrangement joins TRBV24-1 to TRBJ2-1; 7 bases map to TRBD2. V lost 3 bases, J lost 2 bases, and 6 bases stayed unmatched. The length of the CDR3 is 16 residues. Germline V gene sequence: CDR1 KGHDR, CDR2 SFDVKD. CDR3 residues: CATSDNSAGTYNEQFF. In DNA, the CDR3 is TGTGCCACCAGTGATAACTCAGCGGGAACCTACAATGAGCAGTTCTTC.

The rearrangement uses TRBV3-1 (or the pseudogene TRBV3-2) and TRBJ2-2; 13 bases line up with TRBD2. V lost 6 bases, J lost 6 bases, and 10 bases stayed unmatched. The CDR3 is 17 residues long. CDR1 and CDR2 from the germline V gene are LGHDT and YNNKEL (reference sequence). This CDR3 reads CASRNPWTSGSSGELFF. Written as DNA, the CDR3 is TGTGCCAGCAGAAATCCTTGGACTAGCGGGAGTTCCGGGGAGCTGTTTTTT.

The rearrangement joins TRBV5-4 to TRBJ2-1, with unresolved D. In germline, CDR1 is SGHNT, CDR2 YYREEE (reference sequence). This CDR3 region has 12 residues. The ends were cut back, 5 bases at V and 5 bases at J, with 8 bases in the middle. CDR3: CASRTPNNEQFF. Here the CDR3 DNA reads TGTGCCAGCAGAACTCCCAACAATGAGCAGTTCTTC.

The chain carries TRBV29-1 and TRBJ2-7; 12 bases are a match to TRBD1. Germline values: CDR1 SQVTM, CDR2 ANQGSEA. Trimming cost V 7 bases and J 7 bases; bases outside gene matches: 11. There are 14 residues in the CDR3. CDR3 amino acids: CSALGTGGIGEQYV. The CDR3 nucleotides read TGCAGCGCTCTAGGGACAGGGGGCATTGGGGAGCAGTACGTC.